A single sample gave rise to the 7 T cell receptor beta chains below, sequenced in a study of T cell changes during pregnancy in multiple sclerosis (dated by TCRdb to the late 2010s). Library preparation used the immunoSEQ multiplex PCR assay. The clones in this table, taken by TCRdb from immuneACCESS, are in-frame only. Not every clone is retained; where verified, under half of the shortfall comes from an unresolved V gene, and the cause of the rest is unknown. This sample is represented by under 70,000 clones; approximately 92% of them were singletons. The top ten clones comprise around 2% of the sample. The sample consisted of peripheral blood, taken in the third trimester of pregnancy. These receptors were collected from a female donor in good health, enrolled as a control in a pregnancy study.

CDR3 amino acids: CASSSGQTRNTEAFF. Here the CDR3 DNA reads TGTGCCAGCAGCTCGGGACAAACCCGGAACACTGAAGCTTTCTTT. V is TRBV7-9 and J is TRBJ1-1; TRBD1 is a possible D gene (6 bases). CDR1 is SEHNR and CDR2 is FQNEAQ in the germline V gene (reference sequence). The germline V and J ends were trimmed by 4 bases and 1 base, with 13 bases remaining between them. The length of the CDR3 is 15 residues.

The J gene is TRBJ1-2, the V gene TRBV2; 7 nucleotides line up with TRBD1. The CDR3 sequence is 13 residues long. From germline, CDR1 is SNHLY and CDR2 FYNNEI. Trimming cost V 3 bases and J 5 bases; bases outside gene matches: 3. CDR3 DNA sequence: TGTGCCAGCAGTGACGCGACAGGGTATGGCTACACCTTC. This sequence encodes CASSDATGYGYTF.

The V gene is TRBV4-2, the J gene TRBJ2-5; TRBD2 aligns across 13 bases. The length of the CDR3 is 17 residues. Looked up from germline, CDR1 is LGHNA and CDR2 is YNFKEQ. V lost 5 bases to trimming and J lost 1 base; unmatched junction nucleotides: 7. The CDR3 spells CASSSQGLAGAQETQYF. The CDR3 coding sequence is TGTGCCAGCAGCTCGCAAGGACTAGCGGGAGCCCAAGAGACCCAGTACTTC.

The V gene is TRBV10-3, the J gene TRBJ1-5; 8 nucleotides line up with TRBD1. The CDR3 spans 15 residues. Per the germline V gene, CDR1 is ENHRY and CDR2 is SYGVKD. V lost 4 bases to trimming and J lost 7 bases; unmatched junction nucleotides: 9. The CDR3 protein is CAISASPDRVQPQHF. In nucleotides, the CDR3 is TGTGCCATCAGTGCGAGCCCGGACAGGGTGCAGCCCCAGCATTTT.

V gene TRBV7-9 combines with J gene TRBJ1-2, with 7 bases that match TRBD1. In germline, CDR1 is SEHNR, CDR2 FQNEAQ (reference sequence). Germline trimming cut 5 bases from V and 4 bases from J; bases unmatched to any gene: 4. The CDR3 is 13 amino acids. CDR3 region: CASSIGTAYGYTF. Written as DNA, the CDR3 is TGTGCCAGCAGCATCGGGACAGCCTATGGCTACACCTTC.

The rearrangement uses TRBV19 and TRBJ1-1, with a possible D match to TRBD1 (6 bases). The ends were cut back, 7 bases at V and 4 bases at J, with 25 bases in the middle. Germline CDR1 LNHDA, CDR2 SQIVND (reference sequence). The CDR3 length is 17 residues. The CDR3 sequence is CASTAKGGGDFSTEAFF. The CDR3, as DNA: TGTGCCAGTACCGCCAAGGGGGGGGGAGATTTTTCCACTGAAGCTTTCTTT. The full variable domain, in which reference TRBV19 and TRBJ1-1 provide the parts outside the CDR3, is DGGITQSPKYLFRKEGQNVTLSCEQNLNHDAMYWYRQDPGQGLRLIYYSQIVNDFQKGDIAEGYSVSREKKESFPLTVTSAQKNPTAFYLCASTAKGGGDFSTEAFFGQGTRLTVV.

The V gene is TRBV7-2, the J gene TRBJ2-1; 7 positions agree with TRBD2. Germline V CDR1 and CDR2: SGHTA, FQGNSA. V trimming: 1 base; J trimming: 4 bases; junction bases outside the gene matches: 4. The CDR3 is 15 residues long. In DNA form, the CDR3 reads TGTGCCAGCAGCTTAGTAACTAGCGCATACAATGAGCAGTTCTTC. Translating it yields CASSLVTSAYNEQFF.